One sample yielded the 21 T cell receptor beta chains listed below, sequenced in a study of cytomegalovirus exposure and HLA in healthy donors. The PCR made use of 60 Vbeta and 13 Jbeta primers. Produced via immunoSEQ multiplex PCR; TCRdb's table is partial and in-frame only. The sample yields about 200,000 clones, almost 70% seen once. Specimen: PBMCs. The source is a man aged 35 to 55 in good health and CMV-seropositive.

This chain connects TRBV7-3 to TRBJ2-1, with TRBD1 identical over 11 bases. In germline, CDR1 is SGHTA, CDR2 FQGTGA. Unmatched junction bases numbered 5, after V lost 5 bases and J lost 2 bases. This CDR3 has 16 amino acids. DNA of the CDR3: TGTGCCAGCAGCCCCGGGGACAGGGGGGCCTACAATGAGCAGTTCTTC. Encoded protein: CASSPGDRGAYNEQFF. Supplemented by reference TRBV7-3 and TRBJ2-1, the full variable domain reads GAGVSQTPSNKVTEKGKYVELRCDPISGHTALYWYRQSLGQGPEFLIYFQGTGAADDSGLPNDRFFAVRPEGSVSTLKIQRTERGDSAVYLCASSPGDRGAYNEQFFGPGTRLTVL.

The chain links TRBV6-5 to TRBJ1-1; 7 positions match TRBD1. The ends lost 2 bases at V and 1 base at J; junction bases unmatched: 7. The CDR3 totals 16 residues. CDR1 and CDR2 (germline): MNHEY, SVGAGI. CDR3 loop: CASSYRDRSRNTEAFF. In nucleotides, the CDR3 is TGTGCCAGCAGTTACCGGGACAGAAGTAGGAACACTGAAGCTTTCTTT.

The sample holds a few counts of this clone. This sequence joins TRBV5-8 and TRBJ1-2; 7 bases match TRBD1. Per germline, CDR1 SGHTS and CDR2 YDEGEE. After removal of 2 bases from V and 4 bases from J, the junction contained 8 bases not matched to a gene. This CDR3 has 15 amino acids. The CDR3 sequence: CASSLYGTELYGYTF. CDR3 nucleotides: TGTGCCAGCAGCTTATATGGGACAGAACTCTATGGCTACACCTTC.

The rearrangement uses TRBV11-2 and TRBJ2-3; the D is unclear. Germline V CDR1 and CDR2: SGHAT, FQNNGV. The CDR3 has 12 residues. Trimming cost V 5 bases and J 2 bases, with 5 bases left between them. The CDR3 region has the DNA TGTGCCAGCAGCCCTTACACAGATACGCAGTATTTT. It codes for CASSPYTDTQYF. Combining the CDR3 with reference TRBV11-2 and TRBJ2-3 gives the whole variable domain EAGVAQSPRYKIIEKRQSVAFWCNPISGHATLYWYQQILGQGPKLLIQFQNNGVVDDSQLPKDRFSAERLKGVDSTLKIQPAKLEDSAVYLCASSPYTDTQYFGPGTRLTVL.

This chain joins TRBV15 and TRBJ1-1; D uncertain. The CDR3 is 13 residues long. In germline, CDR1 is LNHNV, CDR2 YYDKDF (reference sequence). Trimming shortened V by 6 bases and J by 7 bases, and 15 bases separated the two germline ends. CDR3 loop: CATSIRPRGEAFF. Here the CDR3 DNA reads TGTGCCACCAGTATCAGGCCGCGGGGTGAAGCTTTCTTT.

The rearrangement links TRBV9 to TRBJ2-3; D unresolved. CDR1 SGDLS and CDR2 YYNGEE come from the germline V gene. The V gene lost 0 bases and the J gene lost 2 bases, with 13 bases spanning the gap. CDR3 length: 16 residues. In DNA, the CDR3 is TGTGCCAGCAGCGTAGGAGTTAACAGCCACACAGATACGCAGTATTTT. It is translated as CASSVGVNSHTDTQYF.

V usage is TRBV20-1 and J usage is TRBJ2-7; 7 bases map to TRBD2. Germline assignment: CDR1 DFQATT and CDR2 SNEGSKA (reference sequence). The CDR3 extends over 11 amino acids. CDR3 sequence (DNA): TGCAAACTAGCGTGGTTCTACGAGCAGTACTTC. This gives the protein CKLAWFYEQYF.

The genes are TRBV5-1 and TRBJ2-7; 9 positions agree with TRBD2. V trimming: 3 bases; J trimming: 2 bases; junction bases outside the gene matches: 3. Germline V CDR1 and CDR2: SGHRS, YFSETQ. The CDR3 runs to 14 residues. CDR3 sequence reads: CASSSSGEAYEQYF. In DNA form, the CDR3 reads TGCGCCAGCAGCTCTAGCGGGGAGGCCTACGAGCAGTACTTC.

This clone is a singleton in its sample. V is TRBV27 and J is TRBJ2-2; TRBD1 is a possible D gene (6 bases). CDR1 MNHEY and CDR2 SMNVEV come from the germline V gene (reference sequence). The germline V and J ends were trimmed by 6 bases and 5 bases, with 10 bases remaining between them. This CDR3 region has 13 residues. CDR3 sequence (DNA): TGTGCCAGCAGGGAAGGGGGAACCGGGGAGCTGTTTTTT. This gives the protein CASREGGTGELFF.

In regard to this clone: No conserved phenylalanine or tryptophan is present at the end of the CDR3, so a read error is the likely explanation. V and J are TRBV15 and TRBJ1-1; 7 bases line up with TRBD1. CDR3 size: 16 residues. Trimming removed 0 bases from V and 7 bases from J; junction bases left unmatched: 11. Germline V gives CDR1 LNHNV, CDR2 YYDKDF (reference sequence). Written as DNA, the CDR3 is TGTGCCACCAGCAGAGATGGGGGCAGGACAGGAGATGAAGCTTTCCTT. Amino acid sequence: CATSRDGGRTGDEAFL.

The J gene is TRBJ1-1, the V gene TRBV6-4; D perhaps matches TRBD1 (6 bases). The CDR3 consists of 13 residues. The V and J ends lost 5 bases and 1 base respectively, with 8 bases between them. Germline V gene sequence: CDR1 MRHNA, CDR2 SNTAGT. CDR3 nucleotide sequence: TGTGCCAGCAGTAGACAGGCGAACACTGAAGCTTTCTTT. Protein: CASSRQANTEAFF.

The V call is TRBV7-3, the J call TRBJ2-5, with a weak D call TRBD2 (5 bases). Trimming removed 5 bases from V and 4 bases from J, with 11 bases in between. CDR1 SGHTA and CDR2 FQGTGA come from the germline V gene. CDR3 size: 13 residues. The CDR3 bases are TGTGCCAGCAGCCCCTCGGGGTTAGAGACCCAGTACTTC. This codes for CASSPSGLETQYF.

The CDR3 bases are TGTGCCAGCACCCCACCGGGACACCCGAACACTGAAGCTTTCTTT. Translation: CASTPPGHPNTEAFF. The chain uses TRBV14 and TRBJ1-1; TRBD1 might be the D (6 bases). This CDR3 region has 15 residues. Germline-derived CDR1 and CDR2 are SGHDN and FVKESK. Trimming shortened V by 7 bases and J by 1 base, and 16 bases separated the two germline ends.

This chain uses TRBV7-2 with TRBJ1-2, with 8 positions matching TRBD1. The trim removed 5 bases at V and 5 bases at J, leaving 13 bases unmatched. Germline loops: CDR1 SGHTA, CDR2 FQGNSA. There are 16 residues in the CDR3. CDR3 DNA sequence: TGTGCCAGCAGCGCCGGTGGGTCAGGGGGCCCTTATGGCTACACCTTC. This translates into CASSAGGSGGPYGYTF.

This clone has only a few counts. The chain uses TRBV11-2 and TRBJ1-4; D may be TRBD1 (5 bases). Germline V gene data show CDR1 as SGHAT and CDR2 as FQNNGV. The CDR3 has 15 amino acids. Trimming stripped 0 bases from V and 6 bases from J, with 11 bases between. In DNA, the CDR3 is TGTGCCAGCAGCTTAGACGGGACGGGAGATGAAAAACTGTTTTTT. It yields the protein CASSLDGTGDEKLFF.

The chain links TRBV7-9 to TRBJ2-2, with 7 bases aligning to TRBD2. J gave up 5 bases and V 11 bases, and 5 bases lay outside the gene matches. Germline-derived CDR1 and CDR2 are SEHNR and FQNEAQ (reference sequence). The CDR3 contains 12 residues. In DNA form, the CDR3 reads TGTGCCGCGGGGGAAGGGACCGGGGAGCTGTTTTTT. This encodes CAAGEGTGELFF.

The chain couples TRBV28 to TRBJ2-5; the match to TRBD1 covers 7 bases. The CDR3 covers 17 residues. J gave up 0 bases and V 5 bases, and 12 bases lay outside the gene matches. Germline V gene data show CDR1 as MDHEN and CDR2 as SYDVKM. The CDR3 DNA reads as TGTGCCAGCAGTCCCATCCGGGACAGCCTGTACCAAGAGACCCAGTACTTC. It encodes CASSPIRDSLYQETQYF.

The rearrangement uses TRBV9 and TRBJ2-6; D is possibly TRBD2 (6 bases). Germline V gene lookup returns CDR1 SGDLS and CDR2 YYNGEE. The CDR3 extends over 17 amino acids. V dropped 3 bases and J dropped 2 bases, with 15 bases sitting between them. The CDR3 sequence is CASSGGDHRTGANVLTF. The CDR3 DNA is TGTGCCAGCAGCGGGGGGGACCATCGGACTGGGGCCAACGTCCTGACTTTC.

The chain has TRBV5-1 and TRBJ2-7; maybe TRBD2 (6 bases). Trimming took 0 bases from V and 3 from J, leaving 19 bases between them. The length of the CDR3 is 17 residues. The germline gives CDR1 SGHRS, CDR2 YFSETQ. CDR3 coding DNA: TGCGCCAGCAGCTTGGATGGGGGACTCCCGGCGGGCTACGAGCAGTACTTC. It specifies CASSLDGGLPAGYEQYF.

The chain has TRBV9 and TRBJ2-1, with 7 bases aligning to TRBD2. Trimming removed 2 bases from V and 4 bases from J; junction bases left unmatched: 6. CDR3 size: 15 residues. CDR1 SGDLS and CDR2 YYNGEE come from the germline V gene. CDR3 DNA sequence: TGTGCCAGCAGCGTTAGGGCGGGGGAATACAATGAGCAGTTCTTC. Its translation: CASSVRAGEYNEQFF.

This clone has just a few counts. The V and J genes are TRBV7-2 and TRBJ2-1, with 7 bases lining up with TRBD1. The CDR3 consists of 12 residues. The trim removed 5 bases at V and 10 bases at J, leaving 5 bases unmatched. Germline V CDR1 and CDR2: SGHTA, FQGNSA. The CDR3 sequence is CASSTQGVEQFF. CDR3 nucleotide sequence: TGTGCCAGCAGCACGCAGGGGGTCGAGCAGTTCTTC.